This T cell receptor beta chain comes out of a study of blood T cell repertoires in COVID-19. From germline, CDR1 is MDHEN and CDR2 SYDVKM. Trimming cost V 11 bases and J 4 bases; bases outside gene matches: 11. The CDR3 has 14 amino acids. Original data processing: Amplification with reference gene primers provided the estimates of nucleated cell counts. The data were produced by immunoSEQ multiplex PCR, yet TCRdb's version contains in-frame clones alone and is incomplete. That table supplies the V and J calls and clone size; D and trimming were determined from the DNA. The repertoire holds 120,000 or so clones, with around 81% as singletons.

The rearrangement links TRBV28 to TRBJ2-7, with 10 bases lining up with TRBD2. Sample: peripheral blood. This receptor was obtained from a woman between 45 and 60 years old with acute or convalescent COVID-19. Written as DNA, the CDR3 is TGTGCCGGCCAGGGGGCTAGCGGGAGTTACGAGCAGTACTTC. Translation gives CAGQGASGSYEQYF.